This T cell receptor beta chain was profiled in a study of blood T cell repertoires in COVID-19. Study details: Acute-phase and convalescent COVID-19 samples originated in the United States, Italy and Spain. Sample material is recorded as cDNA or gDNA derived from T cells, B-cell-depleted T cells, or PBMCs.

Study processing details: Estimated nucleated cell counts came from reference gene primer amplification. Only in-frame clones appear in the TCRdb table, and some are missing; sequencing was by immunoSEQ multiplex PCR. D and trimming were read from the DNA, whereas the V and J calls and clone size are those reported in that table. Of approximately 230,000 clones detected, approximately 83% appear once; the ten largest clones hold roughly 10%. CDR1 is MNHEY, CDR2 SMNVEV, per germline (reference sequence). Losses at the gene ends were 5 bases for V and 4 bases for J; bases not matched to a gene: 21. This CDR3 is built from 19 residues.

The clonotype was recovered from a man older than 75 with acute or convalescent COVID-19. The sample was peripheral blood. The rearrangement joins TRBV27 to TRBJ1-1; the match to TRBD1 covers 8 bases. In nucleotides, the CDR3 is TGTGCCAGCAGTCGCTTAACCCTACTGACAGGGGCAGAGGCCACTGAAGCTTTCTTT. It encodes CASSRLTLLTGAEATEAFF.